This passage covers 15 T cell receptor beta chains from one sample sequenced in a study of immune evolution from preneoplasia to lung adenocarcinoma. Sequencing was performed with immunoSEQ multiplex PCR; in TCRdb, only in-frame clones are kept and a portion is missing. This sample has 15,000 to 20,000 clones, with approximately 86% found just once. Sequencing used FFPE invasive lung adenocarcinoma tissue. These receptors all come from a person between 65 and 79 years old with invasive lung adenocarcinoma.

Comment on this clone: Other DNA sequences in the same sample also yield this CDR3. The chain has TRBV10-3 and TRBJ1-2; D is ambiguous. V was trimmed by 4 bases and J by 5 bases, leaving 14 bases between them. Germline V gives CDR1 ENHRY, CDR2 SYGVKD. This CDR3 contains 14 residues. This chain's CDR3 is CAISADLELYGYTF. The CDR3 DNA sequence: TGTGCCATCAGTGCGGACCTAGAACTATATGGCTACACCTTC.

This clone was seen just once. The DNA for the CDR3 is TGTGCCAGCAGGCCGGGACAGGGGGCTCAGCCCCAGCATTTT. Translation gives CASRPGQGAQPQHF. This chain links TRBV2 with TRBJ1-5; 12 bases are shared with TRBD1. Germline V gene data show CDR1 as SNHLY and CDR2 as FYNNEI. The CDR3 runs 14 residues. V trimming: 6 bases; J trimming: 6 bases; junction bases outside the gene matches: 3.

The chain has TRBV19 and TRBJ1-1, with D uncertain. The CDR3 is 14 amino acids. Deletions cut 3 bases from V and 4 bases from J, with 12 bases between. Germline CDR1 and CDR2: LNHDA and SQIVND (reference sequence). CDR3 region: CASSIGGVSTEAFF. CDR3 nucleotides: TGTGCCAGTAGTATTGGCGGGGTGTCCACTGAAGCTTTCTTT. Full variable domain (missing parts from reference TRBV19 and TRBJ1-1): DGGITQSPKYLFRKEGQNVTLSCEQNLNHDAMYWYRQDPGQGLRLIYYSQIVNDFQKGDIAEGYSVSREKKESFPLTVTSAQKNPTAFYLCASSIGGVSTEAFFGQGTRLTVV.

The CDR3 DNA follows: TGTGCCAGCAGCGTCGGGAACTTCAATGAGCAGTTCTTC. It specifies CASSVGNFNEQFF. J is TRBJ2-1 and V is TRBV28, with D possibly being TRBD2 (5 bases). CDR1 and CDR2 (germline): MDHEN, SYDVKM. The CDR3 has 13 residues. The V end was cut by 6 bases, the J end by 6 bases, with 12 bases between.

This chain connects TRBV7-3 to TRBJ2-7; D gene ambiguous. Germline CDR1 reads SGHTA; CDR2 reads FQGTGA. Trimming pared 1 base from V and 6 bases from J, leaving 13 bases between. The CDR3 spans 14 residues. The CDR3 protein is CASSLNGQSAEQYF. CDR3 bases: TGTGCCAGCAGCTTAAATGGCCAGTCTGCCGAGCAGTACTTC. The full variable domain, its missing parts supplied by reference TRBV7-3 and TRBJ2-7, is GAGVSQTPSNKVTEKGKYVELRCDPISGHTALYWYRQSLGQGPEFLIYFQGTGAADDSGLPNDRFFAVRPEGSVSTLKIQRTERGDSAVYLCASSLNGQSAEQYFGPGTRLTVT.

This clone was seen once. V is TRBV5-4 and J is TRBJ2-3; weak D call: TRBD1 (5 bases). This CDR3 is 13 amino acids long. Trimming took off 4 bases at V and 1 base at J, with 7 bases between the two ends. Germline V gene data show CDR1 as SGHNT and CDR2 as YYREEE (reference sequence). DNA of the CDR3: TGTGCCAGCAGCCTACAGGGCACAGATACGCAGTATTTT. This codes for CASSLQGTDTQYF.

This clone was seen once. The genes are TRBV28 and TRBJ1-3; D possibly corresponds to TRBD1 (6 bases). The CDR3 is 16 residues long. Trimming left V 2 bases short and J 0 bases short, with 11 bases between. Germline CDR1 MDHEN, CDR2 SYDVKM. CDR3 sequence: CASSLGTSYSGNTIYF. The CDR3, as DNA: TGTGCCAGCAGTTTAGGGACATCCTACTCTGGAAACACCATATATTTT.

This clone came up once. In DNA, the CDR3 is TGTGCCAGCAGCGCGCCGAAAGGTAATTGGATCTACGAGCAGTACTTC. Protein product: CASSAPKGNWIYEQYF. The J gene is TRBJ2-7, the V gene TRBV28; D uncertain. Per the germline V gene, CDR1 is MDHEN and CDR2 is SYDVKM. The CDR3 is made up of 16 amino acids. Trimming took off 6 bases at V and 3 bases at J, with 21 bases between the two ends. Full variable domain (remainder filled in from reference TRBV28 and TRBJ2-7): DVKVTQSSRYLVKRTGEKVFLECVQDMDHENMFWYRQDPGLGLRLIYFSYDVKMKEKGDIPEGYSVSREKKERFSLILESASTNQTSMYLCASSAPKGNWIYEQYFGPGTRLTVT.

The V and J genes are TRBV30 and TRBJ1-5; 8 bases map to TRBD1. The CDR3 loop spans 13 amino acids. Germline values: CDR1 GTSNPN, CDR2 SVGIG (reference sequence). With 6 bases clipped from V and 6 bases from J, the junction kept 7 bases outside the gene matches. CDR3 DNA: TGTGCCTGTCAACAGGGGGAACGTCAGCCCCAGCATTTT. It encodes CACQQGERQPQHF.

V usage is TRBV7-8 and J usage is TRBJ1-2; D might be TRBD1 (6 bases). The V end was cut by 5 bases, the J end by 7 bases, with 14 bases between. The germline V gene encodes CDR1 SGHVS and CDR2 FQNEAQ. This CDR3 contains 13 residues. CDR3 region: CASSTDGQFGYTF. CDR3 nucleotides: TGTGCCAGCAGCACAGACGGACAGTTTGGCTACACCTTC.

The chain has TRBV15 and TRBJ1-4; D is unresolved. The CDR3 covers 14 residues. Germline-derived CDR1 and CDR2 are LNHNV and YYDKDF (reference sequence). Deletions cut 0 bases from V and 6 bases from J, with 8 bases between. In nucleotides, the CDR3 is TGTGCCACCAGCAGAGACCGGGCTGATGAAAAACTGTTTTTT. This codes for CATSRDRADEKLFF.

This clone has only one observation. This chain links TRBV6-6 with TRBJ1-1; 9 positions match TRBD1. Trimming removed 7 bases from V and 0 bases from J; junction bases left unmatched: 6. The CDR3 totals 15 residues. Germline V CDR1 and CDR2: MNHNY, SVGAGI (reference sequence). The CDR3 protein is CASKRGTGLNTEAFF. The CDR3 nucleotides read TGTGCCAGCAAAAGGGGGACAGGGCTGAACACTGAAGCTTTCTTT.

J is TRBJ1-3 and V is TRBV11-2, with unresolved D. Germline V gene data show CDR1 as SGHAT and CDR2 as FQNNGV. The CDR3 runs 15 residues. Trimming took off 2 bases at V and 0 bases at J, with 8 bases between the two ends. CDR3: CASSLLPSSGNTIYF. CDR3 coding DNA: TGTGCCAGCAGCTTATTGCCTAGCTCTGGAAACACCATATATTTT.

V is TRBV29-1 and J is TRBJ1-2, with 8 bases lining up with TRBD1. The CDR3 has 10 amino acids. Trimming cost V 6 bases and J 11 bases; bases outside gene matches: 5. Germline V gives CDR1 SQVTM, CDR2 ANQGSEA. CDR3 protein: CSVGDRLYTF. CDR3 nucleotides: TGCAGCGTGGGGGACAGGTTATACACCTTC. Looking up the rest from reference TRBV29-1 and TRBJ1-2 gives the full variable domain: SAVISQKPSRDICQRGTSLTIQCQVDSQVTMMFWYRQQPGQSLTLIATANQGSEATYESGFVIDKFPISRPNLTFSTLTVSNMSPEDSSIYLCSVGDRLYTFGSGTRLTVV.

The rearrangement uses TRBV30 and TRBJ2-5, with D possibly being TRBD2 (7 bases). Germline CDR1 reads GTSNPN; CDR2 reads SVGIG (reference sequence). Trimming pared 0 bases from V and 5 bases from J, leaving 13 bases between. This CDR3 is 14 amino acids long. The CDR3 is CAWSVRGAPETQYF. CDR3 bases: TGTGCCTGGAGTGTACGGGGGGCTCCTGAGACCCAGTACTTC.